A selection of T cell receptor beta chains follows, all from one sample in a study of regulatory T cells in long-lasting Graves disease. TCRdb ran MiXCR on the multiplex PCR reads and lists one entry per CDR3 protein. The table lists some 490,000 distinct CDR3 sequences, more than 10% of them singletons. These data are also associated with another study on T cells in Graves' hyperthyroidism and ophthalmopathy.

The source was peripheral blood mononuclear cells (PBMCs), collected at new diagnosis, from a patient treated with antithyroid drugs. These receptors were taken from a woman aged 25 to 39 with Graves disease. Each CDR3 is given with its conserved first and last residue. A D gene is named only where the DNA matches it firmly. Clone size, where shown, is once, few, many, or a class for clones that have expanded.

D gene: TRBD2
J gene: TRBJ2-5
V gene: TRBV28
clone size: few
CDR3 DNA: TGTGCCAGCATGGCATCTGTGAGCGGGAGTCGAGAGACCCAGTACTTC
CDR3 protein: CASMASVSGSRETQYF

D gene: .
J gene: TRBJ1-5
V gene: TRBV27
clone size: many
CDR3 DNA: TGTGCCAGCAGTAAACTGTCGGGTCGCGGGGATCAGCCCCAGCATTTT
CDR3 protein: CASSKLSGRGDQPQHF

D gene: .
J gene: TRBJ2-2
V gene: TRBV6-5
clone size: few
CDR3 DNA: TGTGCCAGCAGTTACTTTGCACGCGGGAACACCGGGGAGCTGTTTTTT
CDR3 protein: CASSYFARGNTGELFF

D gene: TRBD2
J gene: TRBJ2-7
V gene: TRBV7-3
clone size: many
CDR3 DNA: TGTGCCAGCAGCTTAGCGGGAGGGCCGGGGGACGAGCAGTACTTC
CDR3 protein: CASSLAGGPGDEQYF

D gene: .
J gene: TRBJ2-3
V gene: TRBV6-1
clone size: few
CDR3 DNA: TGTGCCTGTCGGTCCCTTGGCACAGATACGCAGTATTTT
CDR3 protein: CACRSLGTDTQYF

D gene: TRBD2
J gene: TRBJ2-1
V gene: TRBV5-1
clone size: many
CDR3 DNA: TGTGCCAGCAGCACAGGACTAGCGGGAGTGAATGAGCAGTTCTTC
CDR3 protein: CASSTGLAGVNEQFF

D gene: .
J gene: TRBJ2-3
V gene: TRBV5-4
clone size: few
CDR3 DNA: TGTGCCAGCAGCCCCGACATGGGGGGCACAGATACGCAGTATTTT
CDR3 protein: CASSPDMGGTDTQYF

D gene: .
J gene: TRBJ2-3
V gene: TRBV28
clone size: many
CDR3 DNA: TGTGCCAGCAGTTTTTCAGTCATGGGCACAGATACGCAGTATTTT
CDR3 protein: CASSFSVMGTDTQYF

D gene: .
J gene: TRBJ1-5
V gene: TRBV7-2
clone size: many
CDR3 DNA: TGTGCCAGCAGCTCGGTGGCGGGACAGCCCCAGCATTTT
CDR3 protein: CASSSVAGQPQHF

D gene: TRBD1
J gene: TRBJ1-2
V gene: TRBV6-5
clone size: few
CDR3 DNA: TGTGCCAGCAGTTACGGAGGGACAGGATCGACTAACTATGGCTACACCTTC
CDR3 protein: CASSYGGTGSTNYGYTF

D gene: TRBD1
J gene: TRBJ2-2
V gene: TRBV12-5
clone size: many
CDR3 DNA: TGTGCTAGTGGTCCCGAGAAGACAGGGGGCAGCACCGGGGAGCTGTTTTTT
CDR3 protein: CASGPEKTGGSTGELFF

D gene: .
J gene: TRBJ1-2
V gene: TRBV24-1
clone size: many
CDR3 DNA: TGTGCCACCAGTGCGAATGACGGCTACACCTTC
CDR3 protein: CATSANDGYTF

D gene: TRBD2
J gene: TRBJ2-5
V gene: TRBV11-2
clone size: .
CDR3 DNA: TGTGCCAGCAGCTTACTCCGACTAGCGGTGGAGACCCAGTACTTC
CDR3 protein: CASSLLRLAVETQYF

D gene: .
J gene: TRBJ1-5
V gene: TRBV18
clone size: few
CDR3 DNA: TGTGCCAGCTCACCGCCCGGGGCCGGGCAGAGGCGGCAGCCCCAGCATTTT
CDR3 protein: CASSPPGAGQRRQPQHF

D gene: .
J gene: TRBJ2-7
V gene: TRBV20-1
clone size: few
CDR3 DNA: TGCAGTGCTAGTTCGCGTCGGTCCTACGAGCAGTACTTC
CDR3 protein: CSASSRRSYEQYF

D gene: TRBD2
J gene: TRBJ2-7
V gene: TRBV11-2
clone size: many
CDR3 DNA: TGTGCCAGCAGCTTAGGTGCGGGAGGATTGGACGAGCAGTACTTC
CDR3 protein: CASSLGAGGLDEQYF

D gene: .
J gene: TRBJ2-1
V gene: TRBV2
clone size: few
CDR3 DNA: TGTGCCAGCAGTCCCTTTGGCAGCTCCTACAATGGGCAGTTCTTC
CDR3 protein: CASSPFGSSYNGQFF